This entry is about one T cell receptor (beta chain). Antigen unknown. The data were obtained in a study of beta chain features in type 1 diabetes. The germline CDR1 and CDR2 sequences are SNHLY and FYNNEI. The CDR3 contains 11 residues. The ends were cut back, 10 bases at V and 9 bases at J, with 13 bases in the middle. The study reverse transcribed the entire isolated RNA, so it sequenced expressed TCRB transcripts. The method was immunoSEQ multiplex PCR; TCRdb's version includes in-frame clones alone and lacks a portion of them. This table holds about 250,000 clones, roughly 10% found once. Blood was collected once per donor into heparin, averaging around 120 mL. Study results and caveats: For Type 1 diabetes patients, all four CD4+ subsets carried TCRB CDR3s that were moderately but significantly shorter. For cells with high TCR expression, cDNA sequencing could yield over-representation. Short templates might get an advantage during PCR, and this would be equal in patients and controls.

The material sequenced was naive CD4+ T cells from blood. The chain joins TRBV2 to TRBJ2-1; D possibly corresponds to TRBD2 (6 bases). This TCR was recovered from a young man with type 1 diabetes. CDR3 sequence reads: CATAREAEQFF. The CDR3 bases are TGTGCCACCGCTAGGGAGGCTGAGCAGTTCTTC.